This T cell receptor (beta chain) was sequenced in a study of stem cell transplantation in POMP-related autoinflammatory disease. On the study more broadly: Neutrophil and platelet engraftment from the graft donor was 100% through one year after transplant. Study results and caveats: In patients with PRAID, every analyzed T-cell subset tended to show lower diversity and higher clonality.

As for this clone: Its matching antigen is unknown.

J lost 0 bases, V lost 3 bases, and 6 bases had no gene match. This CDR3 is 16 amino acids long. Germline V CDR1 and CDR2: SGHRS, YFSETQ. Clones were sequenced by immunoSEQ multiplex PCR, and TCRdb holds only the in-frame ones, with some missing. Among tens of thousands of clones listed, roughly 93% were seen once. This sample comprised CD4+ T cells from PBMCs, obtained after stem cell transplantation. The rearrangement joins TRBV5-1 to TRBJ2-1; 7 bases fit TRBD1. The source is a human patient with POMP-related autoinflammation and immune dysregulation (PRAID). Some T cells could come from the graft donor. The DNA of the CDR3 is TGCGCCAGCAGCTCCGTTAGGGACAGCTCCTACAATGAGCAGTTCTTC. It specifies CASSSVRDSSYNEQFF.